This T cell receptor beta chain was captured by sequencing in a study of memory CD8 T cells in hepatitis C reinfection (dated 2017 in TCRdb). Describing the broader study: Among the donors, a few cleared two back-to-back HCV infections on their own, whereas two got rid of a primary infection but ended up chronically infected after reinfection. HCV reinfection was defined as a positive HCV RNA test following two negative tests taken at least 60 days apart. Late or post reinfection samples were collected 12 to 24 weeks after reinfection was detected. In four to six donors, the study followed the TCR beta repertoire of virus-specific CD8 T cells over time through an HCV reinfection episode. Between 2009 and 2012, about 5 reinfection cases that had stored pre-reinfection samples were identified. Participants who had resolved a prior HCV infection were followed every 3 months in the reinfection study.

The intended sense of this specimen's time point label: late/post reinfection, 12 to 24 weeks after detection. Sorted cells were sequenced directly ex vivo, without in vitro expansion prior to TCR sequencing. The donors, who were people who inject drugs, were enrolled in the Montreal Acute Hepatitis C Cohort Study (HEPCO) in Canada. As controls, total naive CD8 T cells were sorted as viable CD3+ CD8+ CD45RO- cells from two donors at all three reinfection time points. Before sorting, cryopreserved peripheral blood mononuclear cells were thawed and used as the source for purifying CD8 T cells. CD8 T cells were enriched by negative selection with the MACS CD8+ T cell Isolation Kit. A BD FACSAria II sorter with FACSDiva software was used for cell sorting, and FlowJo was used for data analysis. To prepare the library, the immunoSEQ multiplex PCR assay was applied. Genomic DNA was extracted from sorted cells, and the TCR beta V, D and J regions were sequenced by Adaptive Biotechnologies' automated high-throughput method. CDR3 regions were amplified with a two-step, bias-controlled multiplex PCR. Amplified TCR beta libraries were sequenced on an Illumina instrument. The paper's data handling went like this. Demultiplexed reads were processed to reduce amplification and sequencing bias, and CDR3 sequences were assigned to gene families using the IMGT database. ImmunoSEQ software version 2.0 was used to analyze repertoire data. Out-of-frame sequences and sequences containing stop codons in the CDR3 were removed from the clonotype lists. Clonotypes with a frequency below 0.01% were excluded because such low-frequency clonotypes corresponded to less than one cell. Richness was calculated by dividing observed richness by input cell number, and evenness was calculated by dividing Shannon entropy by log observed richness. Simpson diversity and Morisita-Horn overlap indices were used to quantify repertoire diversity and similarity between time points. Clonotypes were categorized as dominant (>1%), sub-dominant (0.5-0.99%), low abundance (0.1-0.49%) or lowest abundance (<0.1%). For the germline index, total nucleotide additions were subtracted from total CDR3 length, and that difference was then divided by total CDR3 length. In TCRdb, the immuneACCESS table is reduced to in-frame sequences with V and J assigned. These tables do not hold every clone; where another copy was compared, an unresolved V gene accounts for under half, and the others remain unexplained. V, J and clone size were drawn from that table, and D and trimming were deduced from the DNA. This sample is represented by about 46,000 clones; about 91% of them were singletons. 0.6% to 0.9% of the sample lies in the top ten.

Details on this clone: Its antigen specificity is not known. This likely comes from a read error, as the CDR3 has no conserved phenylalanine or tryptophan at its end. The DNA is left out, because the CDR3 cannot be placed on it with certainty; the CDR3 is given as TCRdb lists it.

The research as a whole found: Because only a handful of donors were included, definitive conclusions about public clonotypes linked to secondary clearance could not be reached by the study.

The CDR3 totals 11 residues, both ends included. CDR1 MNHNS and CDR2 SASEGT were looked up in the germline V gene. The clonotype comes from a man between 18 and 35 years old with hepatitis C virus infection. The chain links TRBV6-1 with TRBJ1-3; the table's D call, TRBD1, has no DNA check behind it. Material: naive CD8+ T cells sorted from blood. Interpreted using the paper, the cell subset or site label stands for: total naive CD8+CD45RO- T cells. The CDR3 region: CASSDYSGQRL.